Listed below are T cell receptor beta chains from one sample, sequenced in a study of cytomegalovirus exposure and HLA in healthy donors. Measured with immunoSEQ multiplex PCR; TCRdb has only the in-frame clones, and not every one. The data show some 120,000 clones, 75% to 90% seen once. The source material was PBMCs. These receptors came from a male donor in good health and CMV-seronegative. Both conserved end residues are part of each CDR3.

V gene	CDR3 protein
TRBV7-6	CASSLREDSYEQYF
TRBV6-1	CASSPTGVKNSQYF
TRBV4-1	CASSLGQWNSPLHF
TRBV27	CASSLSGTGDSEQYF
TRBV5-1	CASSWGTGGRVGVNTEAFF
TRBV27	CASKRTGLGSPLHF
TRBV28	CASRQTYNEQFF
TRBV10-3	CAISTGDLTSYEQYF
TRBV7-3	CASSLTSGGANEQFF
TRBV28	CASSLWVGQGNQPQHF
TRBV15	CATEAGTRSGANGLTF
TRBV18	CASSPWRGGSPGELFF
TRBV6-5	CASSYVGLTGVGELFF
TRBV30	CAWAEGRDTGELFF
TRBV7-9	CASSSITVPEAFF
TRBV27	CASSPDRGQPQHF
TRBV5-4	CASSLMVAGDLTDTQYF
TRBV2	CASRNDRGQGDSPLHF
TRBV27	CASSFRAGGPETQYF
TRBV7-3	CASSLIGQGTGWTF
TRBV19	CASSDDRGRVRQPQHF
TRBV19	CASMSGYSNQPQHF
TRBV2	CASSERAETQYF